This T cell receptor (beta chain) is from a study of blood T cells in healthy people across ages. Study conclusions and caveats: Versus aged donors, long-lived donors had higher diversity and more naive CD4+ cells. It was found that TCR beta diversity correlated strongly with the percentage of naive T cells.

This CDR3 contains 14 residues. V lost 7 bases to trimming and J lost 1 base, with 11 bases between them. In germline, CDR1 is SGHTA, CDR2 FQGNSA. With a J-beta primer mix and a sample-barcoded 5' primer, a second PCR ran roughly 6 to 11 cycles. One entry per CDR3 protein results from TCRdb running MiXCR on the 5' RACE reads. The data contain hundreds of thousands of distinct CDR3 sequences, under 35% of them seen just once; the ten biggest clones take up 17%. This clonotype has a count of ten or more. Its antigen is currently unknown. This chain uses TRBV7-2 with TRBJ1-5; a possible D gene is TRBD1 (5 bases). The sequenced sample was blood. This clonotype was obtained from a woman aged 80 or older in good health. The CDR3 nucleotides are TGTGCCAGCAAACCGGGACCGAGCAATCAGCCCCAGCATTTT. The encoded protein is CASKPGPSNQPQHF.